This T cell receptor beta chain was observed in a study of blood T cells in healthy people across ages. General study points: As age increased, TCR beta diversity per million T cells fell in a roughly linear fashion. Estimated diversity that came from one million T cells was considered an underestimate.

This CDR3 region has 17 residues. V trimming: 4 bases; J trimming: 3 bases; junction bases outside the gene matches: 13. CDR1 is SGHAT, CDR2 FQNNGV, per germline. As for this clonotype: Its antigen is not known.

The authors ran a second PCR of 7 to 11 cycles using a sample-barcoded 5' primer and a J-beta primer mix. TCRdb re-called the 5' RACE reads with MiXCR, one entry per CDR3 protein. The sample lists around 990,000 distinct CDR3 sequences; almost 25% were seen once. The same sample was also studied in work on T cells of mothers and their children.

The TCR was taken from a girl aged 2-9 years in good health. The material sequenced was blood. The J gene is TRBJ2-7, the V gene TRBV11-2; 9 bases map to TRBD1. CDR3 DNA sequence: TGTGCCAGCAGCTCTCTGTACTCCGGGACAGGGAGCTACGAGCAGTACTTC. Translation: CASSSLYSGTGSYEQYF.